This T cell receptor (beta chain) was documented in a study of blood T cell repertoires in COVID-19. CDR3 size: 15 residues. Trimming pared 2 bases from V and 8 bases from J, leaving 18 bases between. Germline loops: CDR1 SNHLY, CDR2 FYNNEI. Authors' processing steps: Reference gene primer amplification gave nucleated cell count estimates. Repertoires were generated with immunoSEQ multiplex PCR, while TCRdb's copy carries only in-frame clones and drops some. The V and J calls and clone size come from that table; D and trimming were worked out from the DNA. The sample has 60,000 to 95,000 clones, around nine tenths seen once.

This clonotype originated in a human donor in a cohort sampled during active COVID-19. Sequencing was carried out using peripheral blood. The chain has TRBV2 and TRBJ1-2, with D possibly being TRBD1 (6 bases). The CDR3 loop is CASSELLMAGEGYTF. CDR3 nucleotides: TGTGCCAGCAGTGAACTCTTGATGGCAGGGGAAGGCTACACCTTC.